Sequencing of this TCR beta chain was carried out in a study of T cells in Graves' hyperthyroidism and ophthalmopathy. Study-level points and caveats: Most thyroid clonotypes expanded above 0.001 were also detected in blood.

The CDR3 has 15 residues. V lost 3 bases, J lost 2 bases, and 11 bases lay in between. This clonotype was observed at least ten times. Its antigen is not identified. Pregnant or lactating patients were excluded, as were those with uncontrolled infection or other autoimmune disease. TCR beta CDR3 regions were amplified from RNA transcripts. When the TCR CDR3 underwent first-round RT-PCR, the HTBI primer set was used. One entry per CDR3 protein, called by TCRdb with MiXCR from the multiplex PCR reads. The data hold around 280,000 distinct CDR3 sequences, with about 14% observed a single time. The chain joins TRBV12-3 or TRBV12-4 to TRBJ1-5; D not certain. This receptor was obtained from a woman in her twenties or thirties with Graves' hyperthyroidism that later progressed to Graves' ophthalmopathy. The specimen was blood. The CDR3 bases are TGTGCCAGCAGTTTCAGTCCTGGAGGCAATCAGCCCCAGCATTTT. It specifies CASSFSPGGNQPQHF.